The T cell receptor (beta chain) described here comes from a study of cytomegalovirus exposure and HLA in healthy donors. PCR involved 60 Vbeta and 13 Jbeta primers. Only in-frame clones appear in the TCRdb table, and some are missing; sequencing was by immunoSEQ multiplex PCR. The table includes 150,000 to 200,000 clones, around four fifths detected once. This clone came up a few times. Material for sequencing was PBMCs. This clonotype was obtained from a man younger than 35 in good health and CMV-seronegative.

CDR3 sequence (DNA): TGTGCCAGCGGAGCTGAAGCTTTCTTT. Translation: CASGAEAFF. The chain recombines TRBV5-5 with TRBJ1-1; D is undetermined. The CDR3 has 9 amino acids. Trimming removed 7 bases at V and 6 bases at J, with 4 bases between. The germline V gene has CDR1 SGHKS and CDR2 YYEKEE (reference sequence).